Listed here are 8 T cell receptor beta chains from one sample, sequenced in a study of healthy donors' naive CD4 and CD8 T cells. Each TCR library used around 500 ng of total RNA and a linear amplification protocol. TCRdb used MiXCR to reprocess the reads, holding one entry per CDR3 protein. The sample includes about 180,000 distinct CDR3 sequences, around 74% of them seen just once. Sequencing input: naive CD4+ and CD8+ T cells sorted from blood, pooled from several donors. These receptors all come from a pool of human donors in good health; the sample pools cells from several healthy donors.

The rearrangement joins TRBV19 to TRBJ2-5; D is undetermined. The J call is in doubt because the DNA end fits TRBJ2-1 better. CDR3 length: 13 amino acids. Germline V gene lookup returns CDR1 LNHDA and CDR2 SQIVND (reference sequence). The DNA for the CDR3 is TGTGCCAGTAGTATAGTGGCAGGCGAAGAGCAGTTCTTC. Translation: CASSIVAGEEQFF.

The chain combines TRBV29-1 with TRBJ2-7; D call uncertain. Germline V lookup: CDR1 SQVTM, CDR2 ANQGSEA. The ends were cut back, 4 bases at V and 1 base at J, with 5 bases in the middle. The CDR3 totals 11 residues. CDR3 sequence (DNA): TGCAGCGTTGTCGTGTCCTACGAGCAGTACTTC. Encoded protein: CSVVVSYEQYF.

The chain uses TRBV5-4 and TRBJ2-7, with TRBD2 matching 9 bases. J was trimmed by 0 bases and V by 4 bases; bases with no gene match: 8. CDR1 is SGHNT and CDR2 is YYREEE in the germline V gene (reference sequence). This CDR3 is built from 16 residues. The CDR3: CASSGWTSESSYEQYF. CDR3 nucleotides: TGTGCCAGCAGCGGCTGGACTAGCGAGAGCTCCTACGAGCAGTACTTC. Variable domain in full (rest from reference TRBV5-4 and TRBJ2-7): ETGVTQSPTHLIKTRGQQVTLRCSSQSGHNTVSWYQQALGQGPQFIFQYYREEENGRGNFPPRFSGLQFPNYSSELNVNALELDDSALYLCASSGWTSESSYEQYFGPGTRLTVT.

This chain joins TRBV6-2 or TRBV6-3 and TRBJ2-3, with D unclear. CDR1 and CDR2 (germline): MNHEY, SVGEGT. Trimming shortened V by 4 bases and J by 11 bases, and 16 bases separated the two germline ends. This CDR3 contains 13 residues. The CDR3 nucleotides are TGTGCCAGCAGTTCCCCCTTGCGCCGGTGGCAGTATTTT. It encodes CASSSPLRRWQYF.

V gene TRBV11-2 combines with J gene TRBJ2-5; D tentatively reads TRBD1 or TRBD2 (5 bases each). The CDR3 is 13 amino acids. Trimming removed 8 bases at V and 1 base at J, with 11 bases between. Germline CDR1 reads SGHAT; CDR2 reads FQNNGV. CDR3 coding DNA: TGTGCCAGCGGGGGAACAACCCAAGAGACCCAGTACTTC. Translated, it gives CASGGTTQETQYF.

The chain uses TRBV6-5 and TRBJ1-5; 12 nucleotides align to TRBD1. J gave up 2 bases and V 4 bases, and 3 bases lay outside the gene matches. Per germline, CDR1 MNHEY and CDR2 SVGAGI. This CDR3 has 16 residues. The CDR3 here is CASSLGQGARNQPQHF. CDR3 DNA: TGTGCCAGCAGTTTGGGACAGGGGGCGCGCAATCAGCCCCAGCATTTT.

The J gene is TRBJ2-1, the V gene TRBV19; 7 bases align to TRBD2. V lost 9 bases and J lost 0; bases outside the gene matches: 5. Germline V gives CDR1 LNHDA, CDR2 SQIVND (reference sequence). The CDR3 loop spans 14 amino acids. The CDR3 region is CASSQRGSYNEQFF. DNA of the CDR3: TGTGCCAGCTCGCAGCGGGGCTCCTACAATGAGCAGTTCTTC.

V gene TRBV11-2 combines with J gene TRBJ1-6, with a tentative D call TRBD1 (5 bases). The length of the CDR3 is 15 residues. CDR1 and CDR2 from the germline V gene are SGHAT and FQNNGV. The V end was cut by 1 base, the J end by 7 bases, with 11 bases between. The CDR3 DNA reads as TGTGCCAGCAGCTTAGTGGGGCAGGAAAATTCACCCCTCCACTTT. Protein sequence: CASSLVGQENSPLHF. Looking up the rest from reference TRBV11-2 and TRBJ1-6 gives the full variable domain: EAGVAQSPRYKIIEKRQSVAFWCNPISGHATLYWYQQILGQGPKLLIQFQNNGVVDDSQLPKDRFSAERLKGVDSTLKIQPAKLEDSAVYLCASSLVGQENSPLHFGNGTRLTVT.